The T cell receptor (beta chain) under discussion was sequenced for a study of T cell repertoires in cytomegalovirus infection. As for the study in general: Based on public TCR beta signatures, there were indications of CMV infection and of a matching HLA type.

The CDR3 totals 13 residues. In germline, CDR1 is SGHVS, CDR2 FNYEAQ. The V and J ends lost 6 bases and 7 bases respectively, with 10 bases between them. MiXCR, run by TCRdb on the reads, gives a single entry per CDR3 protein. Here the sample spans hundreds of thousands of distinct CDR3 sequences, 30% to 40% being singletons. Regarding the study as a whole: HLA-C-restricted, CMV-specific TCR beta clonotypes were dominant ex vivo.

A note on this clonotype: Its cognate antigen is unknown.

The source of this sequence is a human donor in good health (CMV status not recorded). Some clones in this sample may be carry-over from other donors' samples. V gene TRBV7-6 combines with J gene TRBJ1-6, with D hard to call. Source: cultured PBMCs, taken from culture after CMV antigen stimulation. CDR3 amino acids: CASRRSENSPLHF. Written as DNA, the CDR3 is TGTGCCAGCAGGCGGTCTGAGAATTCACCCCTCCACTTT.